This entry lists 4 T cell receptor beta chains sequenced from one sample in a study of lymphopenia after photon versus proton radiotherapy. Generated by immunoSEQ multiplex PCR, the TCRdb table keeps only in-frame clones and is missing some. The table has tens of thousands of clones, around 85% seen once. The specimen comprised peripheral blood, sampled from a patient treated with photon-based radiotherapy. The receptor source for this set is a man in his fifties or sixties with pancreatic cancer.

The gene calls are TRBV4-1 and TRBJ2-1; TRBD2 might be the D (5 bases). V was shortened by 1 base and J by 10 bases, with 14 bases between the two germline ends. The CDR3 has 14 amino acids. Germline loops: CDR1 MGHRA, CDR2 YSYEKL. The CDR3 nucleotides are TGCGCCAGCAGCCAAGGAGGGCCCCTCAGGGAGCAGTTCTTC. This translates into CASSQGGPLREQFF.

The chain employs TRBV19 and TRBJ1-1; D is uncertain. Trimming removed 8 bases from V and 4 bases from J, with 11 bases in between. The CDR3 has 12 amino acids. Germline V lookup: CDR1 LNHDA, CDR2 SQIVND (reference sequence). CDR3 sequence (DNA): TGTGCCAGTCTAGATATTGGCACTGAAGCTTTCTTT. Translated: CASLDIGTEAFF.

The rearrangement links TRBV18 to TRBJ2-7, with TRBD2 as a possible D gene (5 bases). CDR3 length: 16 amino acids. V was cut by 3 bases and J by 4 bases, with 19 bases left in between. CDR1 is KGHSH and CDR2 is LQKENI in the germline V gene. The CDR3 here is CASSPLASKVGYEQYF. The CDR3 DNA follows: TGTGCCAGCTCACCTCTAGCATCAAAGGTTGGTTACGAGCAGTACTTC.

The chain is built from TRBV6-4 and TRBJ1-5; D uncertain. The CDR3 loop spans 14 amino acids. Trimming pared 4 bases from V and 2 bases from J, leaving 9 bases between. Germline V lookup: CDR1 MRHNA, CDR2 SNTAGT. CDR3 DNA sequence: TGTGCCAGCAGTGCTAATGGAGGCAATCAGCCCCAGCATTTT. Protein sequence: CASSANGGNQPQHF.